The sequence of this T cell receptor (beta chain) was determined in a study of blood T cell repertoires in COVID-19. Overall study: The study drew acute and convalescent COVID-19 samples from the United States, Italy and Spain. PBMCs, B-cell-depleted T cells, or T cells were the source of the cDNA or gDNA that made up the material.

Followed over time, Seattle patients had been enrolled while infection was active. In the authors' workflow: Reference gene primer amplification gave nucleated cell count estimates. Assay: immunoSEQ multiplex PCR; the TCRdb copy retains only in-frame clones and omits some. The V and J calls and clone size are taken from that table; D and trimming were inferred from the DNA. The sample lists a few hundred thousand clones, roughly 90% seen once, with under 4% in the top ten. Material for sequencing was peripheral blood. This clonotype originated in a woman aged 25 to 39 with COVID-19, enrolled during active disease.

In DNA form, the CDR3 reads TGCGCCAGCAGCCTACGACTAGCGGAGTACAATGAGCAGTTCTTC. Protein product: CASSLRLAEYNEQFF. The chain carries TRBV4-3 and TRBJ2-1, with 9 bases lining up with TRBD2. CDR3 size: 15 residues. Germline trimming cut 4 bases from V and 4 bases from J; bases unmatched to any gene: 5. CDR1 is LGHNA, CDR2 YSLEER, per germline.